Presented here are 22 T cell receptor beta chains from one specimen sequenced in a study of tissue T cells after allogeneic stem cell transplantation. Method: immunoSEQ multiplex PCR; TCRdb's copy keeps in-frame clones and lacks some. The table lists some 28,000 clones, about 85% of them singletons. The starting material was blood, obtained before transplantation. Source of these receptors: a woman between 18 and 50 years old who later had graft-versus-host disease after an allogeneic stem cell transplant.

The chain uses TRBV5-1 and TRBJ2-5, with unresolved D. Trimming stripped 0 bases from V and 5 bases from J, with 11 bases between. This CDR3 comprises 14 residues. Germline CDR1 is SGHRS and CDR2 is YFSETQ. The CDR3 reads CASSLVVGKETQYF. CDR3 DNA: TGCGCCAGCAGCTTGGTGGTGGGTAAGGAGACCCAGTACTTC.

V and J are TRBV19 and TRBJ1-1, with D hard to call. This CDR3 is built from 12 residues. V lost 7 bases, J lost 6 bases, and 12 bases lay in between. The V gene's germline CDR1 is LNHDA and CDR2 SQIVND (reference sequence). The CDR3 coding sequence is TGTGCCAGTACGATTGGCTCCTCTGAAGCTTTCTTT. Its translation is CASTIGSSEAFF.

The rearrangement uses TRBV15 and TRBJ2-2, with D perhaps TRBD1 (5 bases). The CDR3 contains 17 residues. Trimming took 3 bases from V and 1 from J, leaving 15 bases between them. CDR1 and CDR2 (germline): LNHNV, YYDKDF (reference sequence). DNA of the CDR3: TGTGCCACCAGCAGCATAGCTATGACAGAGAACACCGGGGAGCTGTTTTTT. This encodes CATSSIAMTENTGELFF.

This clone occurred once. V and J are TRBV30 and TRBJ1-1; 8 nucleotides agree with TRBD1. Germline CDR1 and CDR2: GTSNPN and SVGIG (reference sequence). The CDR3 length is 10 residues. J gave up 8 bases and V 5 bases, and 1 base lay outside the gene matches. CDR3 nucleotides: TGTGCCTGGGGGGACAGGGAAGCTTTCTTT. Amino acid sequence: CAWGDREAFF.

CDR3 loop: CASSPRTGFVNTIYF. DNA of the CDR3: TGTGCCAGCAGTCCCCGGACCGGTTTCGTAAACACCATATATTTT. The genes are TRBV2 and TRBJ1-3, with D unresolved. Germline V CDR1 and CDR2: SNHLY, FYNNEI. The CDR3 length is 15 residues. V lost 5 bases, J lost 6 bases, and 17 bases lay in between.

This chain joins TRBV4-2 and TRBJ2-1; no firm D call. The V end lost 1 base, the J end lost 0 bases, and 7 bases lay between the germline ends. CDR3 size: 15 residues. The V gene's germline CDR1 is LGHNA and CDR2 YNFKEQ. The CDR3 region has the DNA TGTGCCAGCAGCCAAGTCGAGAGCTCCTACAATGAGCAGTTCTTC. Protein sequence: CASSQVESSYNEQFF.

V and J are TRBV5-1 and TRBJ2-1, with 14 positions matching TRBD2. The CDR3 has 17 residues. The V and J ends lost 4 bases and 4 bases, in that order; junction bases with no gene match: 7. Germline V gives CDR1 SGHRS, CDR2 YFSETQ. The CDR3 DNA reads as TGCGCCAGCAGCCCCGCCGGGACTAGCGGGGGATACAATGAGCAGTTCTTC. This codes for CASSPAGTSGGYNEQFF.

The chain links TRBV7-9 to TRBJ2-7; D is perhaps TRBD1 or TRBD2 (5 bases each). Germline V gene sequence: CDR1 SEHNR, CDR2 FQNEAQ (reference sequence). Trimming removed 6 bases at V and 0 bases at J, with 12 bases between. CDR3 size: 14 residues. CDR3 in DNA: TGTGCCAGCAGTCCGGAGGACAACTCCTACGAGCAGTACTTC. It yields the protein CASSPEDNSYEQYF.

The V call is TRBV18, the J call TRBJ2-1, with 9 bases that match TRBD1. The germline CDR1 and CDR2 sequences are KGHSH and LQKENI. V lost 3 bases and J lost 5; bases outside the gene matches: 5. The CDR3 is 15 amino acids. The CDR3 spells CASSPGQGLNNEQFF. CDR3 DNA sequence: TGTGCCAGCTCACCGGGACAGGGACTGAACAATGAGCAGTTCTTC.

This clone was detected once. This chain joins TRBV6-5 and TRBJ2-6; no definite D call. The CDR3 sequence is 15 residues long. Looked up from germline, CDR1 is MNHEY and CDR2 is SVGAGI. Trimming shortened V by 2 bases and J by 1 base, and 6 bases separated the two germline ends. The CDR3 loop is CASSYEESGANVLTF. CDR3 in DNA: TGTGCCAGCAGTTACGAGGAGTCTGGGGCCAACGTCCTGACTTTC.

The V gene is TRBV6-1, the J gene TRBJ2-7, with 14 bases fitting TRBD2. The CDR3 totals 17 residues. Germline V gene data show CDR1 as MNHNS and CDR2 as SASEGT. V shed 3 bases, J shed 5 bases, and the junction held 9 bases outside the gene matches. CDR3: CASSERLAGGPVHEQYF. CDR3 sequence (DNA): TGTGCCAGCAGTGAGAGACTAGCGGGGGGGCCGGTCCACGAGCAGTACTTC.

In this sample, this clone turned up once. V gene TRBV21-1 combines with J gene TRBJ2-7; the D segment call TRBD1 is taken from the table without a DNA check. TRBV21-1 is termed a pseudogene. The CDR3 is 15 residues long. For the CDR3, the DNA is TGTGCCAGCAGCAAAGTGGGGACAGGGAAGGACGAGCAGTACTTC. It translates to CASSKVGTGKDEQYF.

The V and J genes are TRBV5-1 and TRBJ2-7; tentatively, D is TRBD1 (5 bases). This CDR3 is 13 amino acids long. Deletions cut 2 bases from V and 5 bases from J, with 11 bases between. Germline V CDR1 and CDR2: SGHRS, YFSETQ. The CDR3 DNA is TGCGCCAGCAGCTTACTACAAGGGGACGAGCAGTACTTC. Protein product: CASSLLQGDEQYF. The full variable domain, its missing parts supplied by reference TRBV5-1 and TRBJ2-7, is KAGVTQTPRYLIKTRGQQVTLSCSPISGHRSVSWYQQTPGQGLQFLFEYFSETQRNKGNFPGRFSGRQFSNSRSEMNVSTLELGDSALYLCASSLLQGDEQYFGPGTRLTVT.

CDR3 amino acids: CASSQEYHEQYF. CDR3 coding DNA: TGTGCCAGCAGCCAAGAGTACCACGAGCAGTACTTC. This chain uses TRBV4-2 with TRBJ2-7, with unresolved D. The CDR3 runs to 12 residues. The germline gives CDR1 LGHNA, CDR2 YNFKEQ. Trimming took 0 bases from V and 5 from J, leaving 5 bases between them.

The rearrangement uses TRBV29-1 and TRBJ2-1; D perhaps matches TRBD1 (6 bases). In germline, CDR1 is SQVTM, CDR2 ANQGSEA. There are 14 residues in the CDR3. V lost 7 bases to trimming and J lost 5 bases, with 18 bases between them. CDR3: CSARNRDIHNEQFF. CDR3 coding DNA: TGCAGCGCCAGGAACCGGGACATCCACAATGAGCAGTTCTTC.

V and J are TRBV4-1 and TRBJ2-2, with TRBD2 identical over 8 bases. This CDR3 is 15 amino acids long. J was trimmed by 7 bases and V by 1 base; bases with no gene match: 5. Germline assignment: CDR1 MGHRA and CDR2 YSYEKL. CDR3 bases: TGCGCCAGCAGCCAAGCGGGGGGGCAGATCGGGGAGCTGTTTTTT. It specifies CASSQAGGQIGELFF.

The chain couples TRBV29-1 to TRBJ2-7; TRBD2 might be the D (5 bases). V was cut by 6 bases and J by 3 bases, with 15 bases left in between. Germline V gene lookup returns CDR1 SQVTM and CDR2 ANQGSEA. The CDR3 length is 13 residues. The CDR3 DNA is TGCAGCGTCGATACGGGAACTCACTACGAGCAGTACTTC. This codes for CSVDTGTHYEQYF.

This clone has a single count. The chain carries TRBV7-6 and TRBJ2-3; D is unclear. CDR3 size: 14 residues. Germline CDR1 is SGHVS and CDR2 is FNYEAQ. With 0 bases removed from V and 3 bases from J, the gap between germline ends came to 7 bases. CDR3 DNA: TGTGCCAGCAGCTTAGCCCAGGTGACAGATACGCAGTATTTT. Protein product: CASSLAQVTDTQYF.

This chain uses TRBV19 with TRBJ1-1; no clear D. Germline lookup yields CDR1 LNHDA and CDR2 SQIVND (reference sequence). This CDR3 has 15 residues. V shed 6 bases and J shed 7 bases, with 21 bases lying between them. The CDR3 DNA reads as TGTGCCAGTAGGGCTTCCACGGAATGGCCGGGTGAAGCTTTCTTT. This translates into CASRASTEWPGEAFF. Drawing the rest from reference TRBV19 and TRBJ1-1, the complete variable domain is DGGITQSPKYLFRKEGQNVTLSCEQNLNHDAMYWYRQDPGQGLRLIYYSQIVNDFQKGDIAEGYSVSREKKESFPLTVTSAQKNPTAFYLCASRASTEWPGEAFFGQGTRLTVV.

This clone was observed a few times. V gene TRBV19 combines with J gene TRBJ2-1; maybe TRBD1 (5 bases). Trimming stripped 5 bases from V and 9 bases from J, with 14 bases between. The length of the CDR3 is 13 residues. Germline loops: CDR1 LNHDA, CDR2 SQIVND (reference sequence). The CDR3 bases are TGTGCCAGTAGTGCAAACCAGGGCGGTGAGCAGTTCTTC. Protein sequence: CASSANQGGEQFF. The variable domain in full, with the rest retrieved from reference TRBV19 and TRBJ2-1, is DGGITQSPKYLFRKEGQNVTLSCEQNLNHDAMYWYRQDPGQGLRLIYYSQIVNDFQKGDIAEGYSVSREKKESFPLTVTSAQKNPTAFYLCASSANQGGEQFFGPGTRLTVL.

V and J are TRBV6-6 and TRBJ2-7; 12 nucleotides line up with TRBD2. CDR1 MNHNY and CDR2 SVGAGI come from the germline V gene (reference sequence). The V gene end was trimmed by 8 bases and the J gene end by 5 bases; junction bases not matched to a gene: 7. The CDR3 totals 14 residues. Here the CDR3 DNA reads TGTGCCAGCGGAAGGACTAGCGGGGATAACGAGCAGTACTTC. It encodes CASGRTSGDNEQYF.

The gene calls are TRBV6-2 or TRBV6-3 and TRBJ2-5, with TRBD1 identical over 7 bases. This CDR3 region has 16 residues. Germline lookup yields CDR1 MNHEY and CDR2 SVGEGT. The trim removed 4 bases at V and 5 bases at J, leaving 13 bases unmatched. CDR3 nucleotide sequence: TGTGCCAGCAGTTCGGTTGGGTCGACAGGGTGGGAGACCCAGTACTTC. It is translated as CASSSVGSTGWETQYF.